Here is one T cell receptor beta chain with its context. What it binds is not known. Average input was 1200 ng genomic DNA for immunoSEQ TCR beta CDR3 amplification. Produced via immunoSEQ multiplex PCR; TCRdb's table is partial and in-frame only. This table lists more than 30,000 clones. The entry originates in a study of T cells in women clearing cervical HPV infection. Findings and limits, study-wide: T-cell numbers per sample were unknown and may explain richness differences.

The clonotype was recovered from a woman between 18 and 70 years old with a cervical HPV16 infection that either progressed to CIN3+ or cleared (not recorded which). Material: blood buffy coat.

The CDR3 protein is CASSRLRGEFQETQYF. CDR3 DNA (partial): TGCGCCAGCAGCCGCCTTAGGGGAGAATTTCAAGAGACC. The V call is TRBV4-1, the J call TRBJ2-5; D is tentatively TRBD1 or TRBD2 (5 bases each). The CDR3 end falls 3 residues outside the read, so it is completed with the germline J gene. Germline V CDR1 and CDR2: MGHRA, YSYEKL. With 4 bases removed from V and 2 bases from J, the gap between germline ends came to 17 bases. The CDR3 length is 16 residues.